The 2 T cell receptor beta chains below all came from one sample that was sequenced in a study of blood T cell repertoires in COVID-19. Assay: immunoSEQ multiplex PCR; the TCRdb copy retains only in-frame clones and omits some. This sample yields 25,000 to 35,000 clones, of which more than 90% are seen a single time; 7% to 10% belongs to the top ten. Sequencing was performed on peripheral blood. All receptors derive from a man in his 70s with active or convalescent COVID-19.

The chain joins TRBV6-6 to TRBJ2-3; 10 bases line up with TRBD2. Germline assignment: CDR1 MNHNY and CDR2 SVGAGI (reference sequence). The CDR3 spans 13 residues. The V gene end was trimmed by 5 bases and the J gene end by 9 bases; junction bases not matched to a gene: 5. DNA of the CDR3: TGTGCCAGCAGTGGTACGGGACTAGCGACGCAGTATTTT. This gives the protein CASSGTGLATQYF.

The chain joins TRBV28 to TRBJ2-7; possibly TRBD1 for D (6 bases). The CDR3 has 14 amino acids. The germline gives CDR1 MDHEN, CDR2 SYDVKM. Deletions cut 4 bases from V and 4 bases from J, with 14 bases between. CDR3 coding DNA: TGTGCCAGCAGTTCCTCACAGGGACCTTACGAGCAGTACTTC. Protein: CASSSSQGPYEQYF.